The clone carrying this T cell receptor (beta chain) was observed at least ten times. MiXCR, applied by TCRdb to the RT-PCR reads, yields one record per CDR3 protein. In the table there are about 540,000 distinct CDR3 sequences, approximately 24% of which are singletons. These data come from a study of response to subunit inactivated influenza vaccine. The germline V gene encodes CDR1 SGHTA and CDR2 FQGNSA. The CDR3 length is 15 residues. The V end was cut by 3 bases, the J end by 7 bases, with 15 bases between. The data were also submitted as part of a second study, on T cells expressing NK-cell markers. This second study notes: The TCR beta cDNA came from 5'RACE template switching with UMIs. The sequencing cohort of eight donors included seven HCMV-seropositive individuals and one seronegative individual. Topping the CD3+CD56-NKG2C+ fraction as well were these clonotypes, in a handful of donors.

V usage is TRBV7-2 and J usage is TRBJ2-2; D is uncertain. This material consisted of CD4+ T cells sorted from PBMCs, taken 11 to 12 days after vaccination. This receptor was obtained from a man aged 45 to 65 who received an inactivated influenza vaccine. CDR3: CASSLPPPLVGELFF. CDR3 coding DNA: TGTGCCAGCAGCTTGCCTCCTCCTTTGGTCGGGGAGCTGTTTTTT.